This T cell receptor (beta chain) derives from a study of cytomegalovirus exposure and HLA in healthy donors. Study information: The early release's HLA-typed donors yielded 65 million to 85 million unique TCRs.

Whole-study findings and limits: In an earlier analysis, in roughly 600 donors, most V segments appeared productive either ~87% or ~30% of the time. The classifier, whose performance was assessed in both the original and validation cohorts, reportedly diagnosed cytomegalovirus status with high specificity and sensitivity.

Remarks on this clone: As yet, its antigen is unknown.

The length of the CDR3 is 15 residues. CDR1 and CDR2 (germline): SGHRS, YFSETQ. Trimming shortened V by 1 base and J by 4 bases, and 14 bases separated the two germline ends. PCR employed 60 Vbeta and 13 Jbeta primers. Clones were sequenced by immunoSEQ multiplex PCR, and TCRdb holds only the in-frame ones, with some missing. This sample has about 200,000 clones; roughly 70% occur once, and the top ten carry approximately 1.8%. The sequence was obtained from a woman in her 30s in good health and CMV-seronegative. The material sequenced was PBMCs. V and J are TRBV5-1 and TRBJ2-5; tentatively, D is TRBD1 (5 bases). The CDR3 reads CASSLYQGLRETQYF. As DNA, the CDR3 is TGCGCCAGCAGCTTGTATCAGGGTTTGAGAGAGACCCAGTACTTC. The variable domain in full, completed from reference TRBV5-1 and TRBJ2-5, reads KAGVTQTPRYLIKTRGQQVTLSCSPISGHRSVSWYQQTPGQGLQFLFEYFSETQRNKGNFPGRFSGRQFSNSRSEMNVSTLELGDSALYLCASSLYQGLRETQYFGPGTRLLVL.